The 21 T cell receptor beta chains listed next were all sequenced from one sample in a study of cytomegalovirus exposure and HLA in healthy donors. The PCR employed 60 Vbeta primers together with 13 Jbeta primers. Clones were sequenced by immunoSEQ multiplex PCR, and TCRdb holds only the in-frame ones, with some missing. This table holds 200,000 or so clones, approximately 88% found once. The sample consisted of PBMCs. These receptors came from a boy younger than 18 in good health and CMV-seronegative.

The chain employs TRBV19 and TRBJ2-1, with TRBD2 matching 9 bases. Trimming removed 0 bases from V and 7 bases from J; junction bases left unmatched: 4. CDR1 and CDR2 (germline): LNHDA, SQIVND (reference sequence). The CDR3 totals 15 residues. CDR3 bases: TGTGCCAGTAGTATAGACGGCGGGAGGGTAAATGAGCAGTTCTTC. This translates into CASSIDGGRVNEQFF.

The CDR3 DNA follows: TGTGCCAGCAGCTTAACCCCCGGACAGGGGAGATTCTCTGGAAACACCATATATTTT. As protein: CASSLTPGQGRFSGNTIYF. The chain has TRBV7-9 and TRBJ1-3, with 9 bases aligning to TRBD1. CDR3 length equals 19 residues. V was pared by 2 bases and J by 0 bases, with 11 bases of the junction left unmatched. The germline CDR1 and CDR2 sequences are SEHNR and FQNEAQ (reference sequence).

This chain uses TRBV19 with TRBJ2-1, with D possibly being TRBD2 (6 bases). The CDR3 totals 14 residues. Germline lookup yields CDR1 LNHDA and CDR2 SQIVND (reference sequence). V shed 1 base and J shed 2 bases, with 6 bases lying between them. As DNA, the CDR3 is TGTGCCAGTAGTATAGCGGGGGCCTACAATGAGCAGTTCTTC. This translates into CASSIAGAYNEQFF. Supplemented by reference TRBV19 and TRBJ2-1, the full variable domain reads DGGITQSPKYLFRKEGQNVTLSCEQNLNHDAMYWYRQDPGQGLRLIYYSQIVNDFQKGDIAEGYSVSREKKESFPLTVTSAQKNPTAFYLCASSIAGAYNEQFFGPGTRLTVL.

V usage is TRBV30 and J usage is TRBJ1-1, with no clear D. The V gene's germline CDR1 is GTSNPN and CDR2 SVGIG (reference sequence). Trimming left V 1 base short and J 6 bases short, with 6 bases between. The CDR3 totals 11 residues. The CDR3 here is CAWSGVAEAFF. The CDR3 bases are TGTGCCTGGAGTGGCGTAGCTGAAGCTTTCTTT.

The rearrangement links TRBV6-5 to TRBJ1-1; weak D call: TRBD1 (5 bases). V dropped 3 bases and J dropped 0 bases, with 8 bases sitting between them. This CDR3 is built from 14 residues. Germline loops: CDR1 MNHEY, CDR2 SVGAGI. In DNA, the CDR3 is TGTGCCAGCAGTTATCAGGGTATGAACACTGAAGCTTTCTTT. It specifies CASSYQGMNTEAFF.

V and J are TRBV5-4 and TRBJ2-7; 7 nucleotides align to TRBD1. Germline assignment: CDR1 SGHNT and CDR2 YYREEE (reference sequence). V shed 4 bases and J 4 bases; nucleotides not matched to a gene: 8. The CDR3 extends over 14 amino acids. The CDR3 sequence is CASSIGTVSYEQYF. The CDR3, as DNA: TGTGCCAGCAGCATAGGGACAGTATCTTACGAGCAGTACTTC.

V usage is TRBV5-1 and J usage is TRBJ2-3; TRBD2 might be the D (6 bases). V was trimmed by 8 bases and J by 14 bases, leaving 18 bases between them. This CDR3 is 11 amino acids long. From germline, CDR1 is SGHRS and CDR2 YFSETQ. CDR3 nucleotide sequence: TGCGCCAGTAGGGAAGGCGGGGTCTCGTATTTT. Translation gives CASREGGVSYF.

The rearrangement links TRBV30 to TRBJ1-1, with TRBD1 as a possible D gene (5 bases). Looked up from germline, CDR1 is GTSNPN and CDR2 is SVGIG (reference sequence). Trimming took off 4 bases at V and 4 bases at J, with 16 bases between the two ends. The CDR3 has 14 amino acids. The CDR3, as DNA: TGTGCCTGGAACCCAAGAAGGGGTTCCACTGAAGCTTTCTTT. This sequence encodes CAWNPRRGSTEAFF. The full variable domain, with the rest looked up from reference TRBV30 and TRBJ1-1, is SQTIHQWPATLVQPVGSPLSLECTVEGTSNPNLYWYRQAAGRGLQLLFYSVGIGQISSEVPQNLSASRPQDRQFILSSKKLLLSDSGFYLCAWNPRRGSTEAFFGQGTRLTVV.

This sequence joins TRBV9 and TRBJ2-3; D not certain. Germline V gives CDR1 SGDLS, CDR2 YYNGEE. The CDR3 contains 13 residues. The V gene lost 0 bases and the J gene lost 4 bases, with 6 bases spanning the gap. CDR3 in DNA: TGTGCCAGCAGCGTAGAAGGAGCAGATACGCAGTATTTT. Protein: CASSVEGADTQYF.

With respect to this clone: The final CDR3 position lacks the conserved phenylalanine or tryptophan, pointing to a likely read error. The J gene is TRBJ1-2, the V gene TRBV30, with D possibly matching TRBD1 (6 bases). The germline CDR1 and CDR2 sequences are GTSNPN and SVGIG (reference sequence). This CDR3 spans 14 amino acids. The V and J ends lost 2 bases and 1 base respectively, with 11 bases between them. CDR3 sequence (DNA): TGTGCCTGGAGTTTGGGACACCTTAACTATGGCTACACCCTC. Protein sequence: CAWSLGHLNYGYTL.

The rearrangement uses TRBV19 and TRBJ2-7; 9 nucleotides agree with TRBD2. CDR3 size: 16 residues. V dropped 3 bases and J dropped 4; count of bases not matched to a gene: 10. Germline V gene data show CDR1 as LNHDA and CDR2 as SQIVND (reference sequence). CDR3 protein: CASSIRSGAGGYEQYF. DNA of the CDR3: TGTGCCAGTAGTATTAGGAGCGGAGCGGGAGGTTACGAGCAGTACTTC. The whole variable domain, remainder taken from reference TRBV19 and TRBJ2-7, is DGGITQSPKYLFRKEGQNVTLSCEQNLNHDAMYWYRQDPGQGLRLIYYSQIVNDFQKGDIAEGYSVSREKKESFPLTVTSAQKNPTAFYLCASSIRSGAGGYEQYFGPGTRLTVT.

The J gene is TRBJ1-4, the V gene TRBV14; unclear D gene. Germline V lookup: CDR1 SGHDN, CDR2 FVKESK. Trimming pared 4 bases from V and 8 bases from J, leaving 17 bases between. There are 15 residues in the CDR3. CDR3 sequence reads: CASSPQPTGYEKLFF. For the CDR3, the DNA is TGTGCCAGCAGCCCCCAGCCGACTGGTTACGAAAAACTGTTTTTT.

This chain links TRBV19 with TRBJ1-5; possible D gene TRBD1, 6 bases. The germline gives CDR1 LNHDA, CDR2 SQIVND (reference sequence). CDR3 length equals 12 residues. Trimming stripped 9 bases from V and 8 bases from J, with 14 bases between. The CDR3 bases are TGTGCCAGCCGGACAGCTAAGGAGCCCCAGCATTTT. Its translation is CASRTAKEPQHF. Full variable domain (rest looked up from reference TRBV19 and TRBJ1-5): DGGITQSPKYLFRKEGQNVTLSCEQNLNHDAMYWYRQDPGQGLRLIYYSQIVNDFQKGDIAEGYSVSREKKESFPLTVTSAQKNPTAFYLCASRTAKEPQHFGDGTRLSIL.

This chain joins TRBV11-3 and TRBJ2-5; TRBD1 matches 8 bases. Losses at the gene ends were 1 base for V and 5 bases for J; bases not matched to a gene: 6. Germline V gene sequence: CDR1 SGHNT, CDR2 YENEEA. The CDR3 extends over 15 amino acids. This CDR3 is CASSLGAGGPETQYF. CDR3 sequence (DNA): TGTGCCAGCAGCTTAGGGGCAGGGGGCCCCGAGACCCAGTACTTC.

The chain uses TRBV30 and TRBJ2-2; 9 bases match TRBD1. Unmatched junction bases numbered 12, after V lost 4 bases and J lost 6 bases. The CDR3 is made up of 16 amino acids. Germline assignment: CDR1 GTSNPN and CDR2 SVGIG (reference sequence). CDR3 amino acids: CAWKVATGQGAGELFF. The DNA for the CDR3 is TGTGCCTGGAAGGTGGCCACGGGACAGGGCGCCGGGGAGCTGTTTTTT.

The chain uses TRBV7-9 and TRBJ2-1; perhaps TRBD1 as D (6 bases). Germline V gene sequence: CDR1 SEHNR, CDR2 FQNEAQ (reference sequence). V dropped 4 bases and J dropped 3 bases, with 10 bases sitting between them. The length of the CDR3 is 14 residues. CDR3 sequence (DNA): TGTGCCAGCAGCTCCCGACAGGTCTACAATGAGCAGTTCTTC. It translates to CASSSRQVYNEQFF.

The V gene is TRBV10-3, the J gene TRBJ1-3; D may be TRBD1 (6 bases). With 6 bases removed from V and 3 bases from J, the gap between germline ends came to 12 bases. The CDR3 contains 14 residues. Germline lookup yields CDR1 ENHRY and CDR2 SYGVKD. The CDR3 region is CAISSTGNGNTIYF. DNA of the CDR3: TGTGCCATCAGCTCAACAGGGAATGGAAACACCATATATTTT.

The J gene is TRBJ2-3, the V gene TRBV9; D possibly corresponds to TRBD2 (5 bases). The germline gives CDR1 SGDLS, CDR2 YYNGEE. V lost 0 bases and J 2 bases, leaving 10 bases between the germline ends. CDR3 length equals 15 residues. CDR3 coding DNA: TGTGCCAGCAGCGTAGGGGGAGCGTTCACAGATACGCAGTATTTT. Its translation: CASSVGGAFTDTQYF.

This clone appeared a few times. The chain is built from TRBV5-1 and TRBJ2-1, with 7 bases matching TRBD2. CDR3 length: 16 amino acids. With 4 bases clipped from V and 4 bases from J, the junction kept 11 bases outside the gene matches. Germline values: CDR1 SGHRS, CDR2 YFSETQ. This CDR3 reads CASSTTSGTIYNEQFF. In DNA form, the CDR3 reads TGCGCCAGCAGCACTACCTCCGGGACTATATACAATGAGCAGTTCTTC. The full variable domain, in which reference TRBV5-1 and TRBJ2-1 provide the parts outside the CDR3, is KAGVTQTPRYLIKTRGQQVTLSCSPISGHRSVSWYQQTPGQGLQFLFEYFSETQRNKGNFPGRFSGRQFSNSRSEMNVSTLELGDSALYLCASSTTSGTIYNEQFFGPGTRLTVL.

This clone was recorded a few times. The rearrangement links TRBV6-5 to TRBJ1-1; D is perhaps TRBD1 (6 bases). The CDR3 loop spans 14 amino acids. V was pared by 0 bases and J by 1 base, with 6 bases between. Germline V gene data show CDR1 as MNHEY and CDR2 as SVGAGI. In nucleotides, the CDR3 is TGTGCCAGCAGTTACTCGACAGGGAACACTGAAGCTTTCTTT. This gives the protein CASSYSTGNTEAFF.

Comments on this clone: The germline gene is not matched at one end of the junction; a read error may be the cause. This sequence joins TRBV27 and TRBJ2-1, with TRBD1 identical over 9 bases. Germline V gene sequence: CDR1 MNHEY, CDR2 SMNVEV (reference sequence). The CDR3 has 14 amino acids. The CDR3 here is CASSLSSTGGAEVF. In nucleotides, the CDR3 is TGTGCCAGCAGTTTATCGAGTACAGGGGGCGCGGAGGTCTTC.